A selection of T cell receptor beta chains follows, all from one sample in a study of CD8+ T cells in alopecia areata. Data came from immunoSEQ multiplex PCR; TCRdb stores just in-frame clones and leaves some out. The sample carries hundreds of thousands of clones, roughly 64% recorded once. Specimen: CD4+ T cells sorted from blood, collected at week 24, from a patient treated with tofacitinib. Receptor source: a human donor with alopecia areata. Each CDR3 is given with its conserved first and last residue. Fields, in order: J gene, D gene, V gene, clone size, CDR3 DNA, CDR3 protein. A D gene is named only where the DNA matches it firmly. The listing skips clone size in some rows; elsewhere it reads once, few, many or a size class.

TRBJ2-2 | TRBD1 | TRBV5-4 | NA | TGTGCCAGCAGCATAGGGGGCCCGAACACCGGGGAGCTGTTTTTT | CASSIGGPNTGELFF
TRBJ2-5 | NA | TRBV5-1 | NA | TGCGCCAGCAGCCTGGAGAGGGGTTGGGAGACCCAGTACTTC | CASSLERGWETQYF
TRBJ1-1 | NA | TRBV2 | few | TGTGCCAGCAGTGACCGGGGGAACACTGAAGCTTTCTTT | CASSDRGNTEAFF
TRBJ2-5 | NA | TRBV30 | NA | TGTGCATGGACCAGGCCTCAAGAGACCCAGTACTTC | CAWTRPQETQYF
TRBJ2-3 | NA | TRBV5-1 | few | TGCGCCAGCAGCGACCGATCGGGCACAGATACGCAGTATTTT | CASSDRSGTDTQYF
TRBJ2-1 | NA | TRBV7-2 | few | TGTGCCAGCGGAAGGACCCCCGAAGGAGAGCAGTTCTTC | CASGRTPEGEQFF
TRBJ2-3 | NA | TRBV30 | NA | TGTGCCTGGGAACAGGGTACAGATACGCAGTATTTT | CAWEQGTDTQYF
TRBJ1-3 | TRBD1 | TRBV30 | NA | TGTGCCTGGACGGCAGGGGGCCACACCATATATTTT | CAWTAGGHTIYF
TRBJ2-7 | TRBD1 | TRBV19 | NA | TGTGCCAGTAGTATGACAGGGGCGAACTACGAGCAGTACTTC | CASSMTGANYEQYF
TRBJ2-5 | TRBD1 | TRBV11-1 | few | TGTGCCAGCAGCTTAGCGGGACAGAGACAAGAGACCCAGTACTTC | CASSLAGQRQETQYF
TRBJ1-2 | TRBD1 | TRBV29-1 | NA | TGCAGCGCGGGACAGGGCCCCGACTACACCTTC | CSAGQGPDYTF
TRBJ1-4 | TRBD1 | TRBV7-2 | few | TGTGCCAGCAGCCGTTCCGGGACAGCCGATGAAAAACTGTTTTTT | CASSRSGTADEKLFF
TRBJ2-5 | TRBD2 | TRBV19 | NA | TGTGCCAGTAGTCTCAGAGCGGGACCCCAAGAGACCCAGTACTTC | CASSLRAGPQETQYF
TRBJ1-1 | TRBD1 | TRBV30 | NA | TGTGCCTTGAGCCCACTACAGGGGCTGAACACTGAAGCTTTCTTT | CALSPLQGLNTEAFF
TRBJ2-7 | NA | TRBV29-1 | NA | TGCAGCGTTGTGTCAGGAAGACGTCAGGGTGAGCAGTACTTC | CSVVSGRRQGEQYF
TRBJ1-5 | NA | TRBV11-2 | NA | TGTGCCAGCAGCTTACGGGCAGGAGATCAGCCCCAGCATTTT | CASSLRAGDQPQHF
TRBJ2-5 | NA | TRBV29-1 | NA | TGCAGCGTTGACCCCTCGAGGGCCCAGTACTTC | CSVDPSRAQYF
TRBJ1-2 | NA | TRBV19 | NA | TGTGCCAGTAGTGCCCGGGACAACTATGGCTACACCTTC | CASSARDNYGYTF
TRBJ1-1 | TRBD1 | TRBV2 | NA | TGTGCCGGCCGACAGGGGATGGGGCCCAGCACTGAAGCTTTCTTT | CAGRQGMGPSTEAFF
TRBJ1-1 | NA | TRBV19 | NA | TGTGCCAGTAGTACCTTGGGGTACAGGGAAGCTTTCTTT | CASSTLGYREAFF
TRBJ1-5 | TRBD1 | TRBV5-6 | NA | TGTGCCAGCAGCTTGGCTCACAGGGGTAATCAGCCCCAGCATTTT | CASSLAHRGNQPQHF
TRBJ2-5 | NA | TRBV2 | NA | TGTGCCAGCAGTGACGTCGCGGGCACCCAGTACTTC | CASSDVAGTQYF
TRBJ2-1 | NA | TRBV10-3 | NA | TGTGCCATCAGTGAGTCGACAAGGGGGTCCTACAATGAGCAGTTCTTC | CAISESTRGSYNEQFF
TRBJ1-4 | NA | TRBV4-2 | NA | TGTGCCAGCGCAAAGCAGAGCGGGGAGGATGAAAAACTGTTTTTT | CASAKQSGEDEKLFF
TRBJ1-6 | NA | TRBV30 | few | TGTGCCTGGAGTGTGGGGGGAAGTTCACCCCTCCACTTT | CAWSVGGSSPLHF
TRBJ2-7 | TRBD2 | TRBV7-2 | NA | TGTGCCAGCAGCAGAGCGGGGGGGCCCCACGAGCAGTACTTC | CASSRAGGPHEQYF
TRBJ2-5 | NA | TRBV10-3 | NA | TGTGCCATCAGCACAGGGACTCAAGAGACCCAGTACTTC | CAISTGTQETQYF
TRBJ2-3 | TRBD1 | TRBV10-3 | many | TGTGCCATCAGTGTGGGGGACAGGGACACAGATACGCAGTATTTT | CAISVGDRDTDTQYF
TRBJ2-3 | TRBD1 | TRBV28 | NA | TGTGCCAGCAGTTCATCGGGACAGGGGAACACAGATACGCAGTATTTT | CASSSSGQGNTDTQYF
TRBJ2-5 | NA | TRBV5-1 | once | TGCGCCAGCAGCTCCATACCTCAAGAGACCCAGTACTTC | CASSSIPQETQYF
TRBJ1-1 | NA | TRBV2 | NA | TGTGCCAGCTGGACGTGGGACGGTGAAAACACTGAAGCTTTCTTT | CASWTWDGENTEAFF
TRBJ2-2 | NA | TRBV28 | NA | TGTGCCAGCAGCCTGACAGTTAACACCGGGGAGCTGTTTTTT | CASSLTVNTGELFF
TRBJ2-7 | NA | TRBV2 | few | TGTGCCAGCGATCTAGCCTACGAGCAGTACTTC | CASDLAYEQYF
TRBJ1-2 | NA | TRBV7-9 | few | TGTGCCAGCAGCTTAGCTCTACAGGGCCCCCTCCAAAGCTATGGCTACACCTTC | CASSLALQGPLQSYGYTF
TRBJ2-7 | TRBD2 | TRBV29-1 | NA | TGCAGCGTTGTAGCGGGGGGTACCTACGAGCAGTACTTC | CSVVAGGTYEQYF
TRBJ2-5 | TRBD2 | TRBV10-3 | few | TGTGCCATCGGCGGGGGTTGGGAAGGGGAGACCCAGTACTTC | CAIGGGWEGETQYF
TRBJ1-2 | TRBD1 | TRBV30 | NA | TGTGCCTGGAGTGGGAAGGGACAGGCCCGGGTCTATGGCTACACCTTC | CAWSGKGQARVYGYTF
TRBJ1-5 | NA | TRBV29-1 | once | TGCAGCGTTGGGGAGGCCAGCAATCAGCCCCAGCATTTT | CSVGEASNQPQHF
TRBJ2-3 | TRBD1 | TRBV2 | NA | TGTGCCAGCCGGGACAGGGTAGGAACAGATACGCAGTATTTT | CASRDRVGTDTQYF
TRBJ1-5 | NA | TRBV28 | NA | TGTGCCAGCAGTTTACAGCCCCAGCATTTT | CASSLQPQHF
TRBJ2-6 | TRBD1 | TRBV27 | NA | TGTGCCAGCAGGACCCGACAGGGATGGTCTGGGGCCAACGTCCTGACTTTC | CASRTRQGWSGANVLTF
TRBJ2-2 | NA | TRBV30 | NA | TGTGCCTGGAGGGCCGGACAGCTAACGAGCGGGGAGCTGTTTTTT | CAWRAGQLTSGELFF
TRBJ1-4 | NA | TRBV27 | NA | TGTGCCAGCAGTACAGGCGTCAGTGAAAAACTGTTTTTT | CASSTGVSEKLFF
TRBJ1-2 | TRBD1 | TRBV15 | NA | TGTGCCACCAGCAGAGATTTGGGGACAGCATCGTACACCTTC | CATSRDLGTASYTF
TRBJ2-3 | TRBD1 | TRBV29-1 | NA | TGCAGCGGCGACAGGGGAGGCACAGATACGCAGTATTTT | CSGDRGGTDTQYF
TRBJ1-1 | NA | TRBV15 | NA | TGTGCCACCAGCAGAGATAGGAACACTGAAGCTTTCTTT | CATSRDRNTEAFF
TRBJ2-4 | TRBD2 | TRBV5-1 | NA | TGCGCCAGCAGCTTCGGGACTACTCAAAACATTCAGTACTTC | CASSFGTTQNIQYF
TRBJ1-6 | NA | TRBV2 | NA | TGTGCCAGCGGAGGAAGGGGGTTTCACTTT | CASGGRGFHF
TRBJ2-1 | NA | TRBV30 | few | TGTGCCTGGAGTGGGGAATACCTTGAGCAGTTCTTC | CAWSGEYLEQFF
TRBJ2-7 | NA | TRBV29-1 | NA | TGCAGCGTTGAGCTTACTCCGGGACTGCTACGCGAGCAGTACTTC | CSVELTPGLLREQYF
TRBJ1-5 | NA | TRBV30 | NA | TGTGCCTGGAGTGGAACCGGGTTTGTGGGGCAGCCCCAGCATTTT | CAWSGTGFVGQPQHF
TRBJ2-3 | NA | TRBV7-2 | few | TGTGCCAGCAGCTCCCTCAGGCCAGGGGCCCCAGATACGCAGTATTTT | CASSSLRPGAPDTQYF